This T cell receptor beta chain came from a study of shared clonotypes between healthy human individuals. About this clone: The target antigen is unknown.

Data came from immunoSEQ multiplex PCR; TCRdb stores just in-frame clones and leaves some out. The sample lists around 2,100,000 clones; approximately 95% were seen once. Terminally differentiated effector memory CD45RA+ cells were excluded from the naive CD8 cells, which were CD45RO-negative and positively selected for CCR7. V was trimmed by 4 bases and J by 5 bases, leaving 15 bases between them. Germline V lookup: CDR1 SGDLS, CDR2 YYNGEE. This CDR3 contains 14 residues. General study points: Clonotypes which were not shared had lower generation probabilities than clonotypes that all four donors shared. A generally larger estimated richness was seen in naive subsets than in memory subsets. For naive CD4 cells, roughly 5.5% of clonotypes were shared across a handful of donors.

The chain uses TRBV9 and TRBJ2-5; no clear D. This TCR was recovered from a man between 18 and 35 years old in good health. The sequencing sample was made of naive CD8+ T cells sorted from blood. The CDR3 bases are TGTGCCAGCAGCTCTCAAGGGTGGAGCGAGACCCAGTACTTC. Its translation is CASSSQGWSETQYF.